Following are 6 T cell receptor beta chains from one sample sequenced in a study of blood T cells in healthy people across ages. Through a sample-barcoded 5' primer and a J-beta primer mix, a second PCR was run for roughly 6 to 11 cycles. TCRdb called the 5' RACE reads again in MiXCR, with one record for every CDR3 protein. The top ten hold around 10% of the sample, which has roughly 1,500,000 distinct CDR3 sequences, 30% to 40% seen once. Material for sequencing was blood. The receptors stem from a woman between 25 and 40 years old in good health.

This clonotype was counted many times. The chain has TRBV4-2 and TRBJ2-3; the D is unclear. CDR1 is LGHNA and CDR2 is YNFKEQ in the germline V gene. The CDR3 is 13 amino acids. V was cut by 4 bases and J by 6 bases, with 11 bases left in between. Written as DNA, the CDR3 is TGTGCCAGCAGCCTCAGGCCCCAGGATACGCAGTATTTT. This encodes CASSLRPQDTQYF.

This chain links TRBV2 with TRBJ2-1; D remains ambiguous. The CDR3 runs 15 residues. The V end lost 1 base, the J end lost 1 base, and 8 bases lay between the germline ends. Germline V gene lookup returns CDR1 SNHLY and CDR2 FYNNEI. The CDR3 sequence is CASSEVTTSYNEQFF. In DNA, the CDR3 is TGTGCCAGCAGTGAAGTGACAACATCCTACAATGAGCAGTTCTTC.

The chain recombines TRBV7-3 with TRBJ2-2, with 14 bases aligning to TRBD2. This CDR3 region has 18 residues. Germline lookup yields CDR1 SGHTA and CDR2 FQGTGA. Trimming cost V 5 bases and J 0 bases; bases outside gene matches: 5. The CDR3 DNA sequence: TGTGCCAGCAGCCCCGGACTAGCGGGGGGTCCGAACACCGGGGAGCTGTTTTTT. It is translated as CASSPGLAGGPNTGELFF.

The chain links TRBV10-3 to TRBJ2-3; TRBD2 might be the D (7 bases). Deletions cut 0 bases from V and 3 bases from J, with 13 bases between. The CDR3 is 16 amino acids. Germline loops: CDR1 ENHRY, CDR2 SYGVKD. The chain's CDR3 is CAISESARGGTDTQYF. CDR3 coding DNA: TGTGCCATCAGTGAGTCTGCCAGGGGAGGGACAGATACGCAGTATTTT.

The J gene is TRBJ2-1, the V gene TRBV4-1; D remains ambiguous. The CDR3 consists of 17 residues. Per germline, CDR1 MGHRA and CDR2 YSYEKL. The V end lost 1 base, the J end lost 5 bases, and 18 bases lay between the germline ends. DNA for the CDR3: TGCGCCAGCAGCCAAGTCGTGATCCTTCCAAGGAACAATGAGCAGTTCTTC. Translated, it gives CASSQVVILPRNNEQFF.

The chain couples TRBV5-1 to TRBJ2-1; D not resolved. The CDR3 spans 14 residues. In germline, CDR1 is SGHRS, CDR2 YFSETQ. V was trimmed by 1 base and J by 8 bases, leaving 13 bases between them. For the CDR3, the DNA is TGCGCCAGCAGCTTGACGGCAGGTTGGGATGAGCAGTTCTTC. This translates into CASSLTAGWDEQFF. Full variable domain (missing parts from reference TRBV5-1 and TRBJ2-1): KAGVTQTPRYLIKTRGQQVTLSCSPISGHRSVSWYQQTPGQGLQFLFEYFSETQRNKGNFPGRFSGRQFSNSRSEMNVSTLELGDSALYLCASSLTAGWDEQFFGPGTRLTVL.